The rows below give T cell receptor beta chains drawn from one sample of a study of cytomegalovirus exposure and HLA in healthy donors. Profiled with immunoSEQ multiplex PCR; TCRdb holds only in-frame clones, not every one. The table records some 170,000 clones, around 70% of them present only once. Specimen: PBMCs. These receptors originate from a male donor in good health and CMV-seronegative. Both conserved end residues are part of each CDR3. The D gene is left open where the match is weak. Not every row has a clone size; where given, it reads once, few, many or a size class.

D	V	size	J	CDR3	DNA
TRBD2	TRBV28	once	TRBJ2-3	CASSFYGGSGTDTQYF	TGTGCCAGCAGTTTTTACGGCGGGAGTGGGACAGATACGCAGTATTTT
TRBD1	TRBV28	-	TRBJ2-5	CASRTSPDRVETQYF	TGTGCCAGCAGAACCTCCCCGGACAGGGTGGAGACCCAGTACTTC
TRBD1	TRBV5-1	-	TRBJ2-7	CASSLGQGSDEQYF	TGCGCCAGCAGTTTGGGACAGGGAAGTGACGAGCAGTACTTC
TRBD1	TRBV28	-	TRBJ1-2	CASRLGQGVYGYTF	TGTGCCAGCAGGTTAGGACAGGGCGTGTATGGCTACACCTTC
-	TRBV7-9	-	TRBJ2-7	CASSGTLPGATYEQYF	TGTGCCAGCAGCGGGACCCTTCCAGGGGCAACCTACGAGCAGTACTTC
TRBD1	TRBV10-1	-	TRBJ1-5	CASSAQGINQPQHF	TGCGCCAGCAGCGCACAGGGGATCAATCAGCCCCAGCATTTT
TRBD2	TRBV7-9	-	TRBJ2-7	CSSSFERLAGGAYEQYF	TGTTCCAGCAGCTTCGAAAGACTAGCGGGAGGGGCCTACGAGCAGTACTTC
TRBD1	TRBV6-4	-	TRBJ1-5	CASSDSQGEQPQHF	TGTGCCAGCAGTGACTCCCAGGGGGAGCAGCCCCAGCATTTT
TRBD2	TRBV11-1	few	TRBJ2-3	CASSRGLADDTQYF	TGTGCCAGCAGCCGTGGACTAGCGGATGATACGCAGTATTTT
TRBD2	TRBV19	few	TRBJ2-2	CASLAPFLGLAGTGELFF	TGTGCCAGTTTAGCACCCTTCCTGGGGCTAGCGGGTACCGGGGAGCTGTTTTTT
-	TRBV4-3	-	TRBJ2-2	CASSPGAGAFPDGELFF	TGCGCCAGCAGCCCGGGGGCGGGAGCGTTCCCGGACGGGGAGCTGTTTTTT
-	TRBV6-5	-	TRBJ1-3	CASSQAISGNTIYF	TGTGCCAGCAGTCAGGCGATCTCTGGAAACACCATATATTTT
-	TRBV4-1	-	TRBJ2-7	CASSQAGRSTEQYF	TGCGCCAGCAGCCAAGCTGGTCGGAGCACCGAGCAGTACTTC
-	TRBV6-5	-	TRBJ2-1	CASSPLANWHNEQFF	TGTGCCAGCAGCCCTCTAGCAAACTGGCACAATGAGCAGTTCTTC
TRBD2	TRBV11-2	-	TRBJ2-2	CASSSGLALAGELFF	TGTGCCAGCAGCTCAGGACTAGCTCTTGCCGGGGAGCTGTTTTTT
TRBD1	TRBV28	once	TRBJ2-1	CASSLFSGTGSYNEQFF	TGTGCCAGCAGTTTATTTTCAGGGACAGGGTCGTACAATGAGCAGTTCTTC
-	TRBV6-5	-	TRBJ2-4	CASSPGTPKNIQYF	TGTGCCAGCAGCCCCGGGACACCTAAAAACATTCAGTACTTC
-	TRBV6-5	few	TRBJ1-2	CASSYSWESTYGYTF	TGTGCCAGCAGTTATAGTTGGGAGAGTACATATGGCTACACCTTC
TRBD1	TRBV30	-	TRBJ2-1	CAWSYTDRGLVSYNEQFF	TGTGCCTGGAGTTACACCGACAGGGGGCTAGTTTCCTACAATGAGCAGTTCTTC
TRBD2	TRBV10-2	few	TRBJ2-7	CATWTGLAGLEQYF	TGCGCCACCTGGACGGGACTAGCGGGACTCGAGCAGTACTTC
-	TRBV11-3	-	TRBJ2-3	CASSFGFSTDTQYF	TGTGCCAGCAGCTTCGGGTTTAGCACAGATACGCAGTATTTT
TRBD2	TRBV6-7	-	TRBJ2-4	CASSYSGASGPLAKNIQYF	TGTGCCAGCAGTTACTCTGGCGCTAGCGGACCCCTAGCCAAAAACATTCAGTACTTC
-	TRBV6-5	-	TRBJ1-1	CASSYNTPNTEAFF	TGTGCCAGCAGTTACAATACACCGAACACTGAAGCTTTCTTT
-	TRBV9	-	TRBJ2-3	CASSVGRVQSTDTQYF	TGTGCCAGCAGCGTAGGTCGGGTGCAGAGCACAGATACGCAGTATTTT
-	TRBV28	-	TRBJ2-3	CASSWRAAQATDTQYF	TGTGCCAGCAGTTGGAGGGCAGCCCAGGCCACAGATACGCAGTATTTT
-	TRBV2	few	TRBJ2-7	CASSASSYEQYF	TGTGCCAGCAGTGCGAGCTCCTACGAGCAGTACTTC
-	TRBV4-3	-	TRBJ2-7	CASSQDTGYPVYEQYF	TGCGCCAGCAGCCAAGATACAGGCTACCCTGTCTACGAGCAGTACTTC
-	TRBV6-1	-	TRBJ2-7	CASSDRYGYEQYF	TGTGCCAGCAGTGACAGGTACGGCTACGAGCAGTACTTC
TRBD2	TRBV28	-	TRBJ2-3	CASRAPSGSTDTQYF	TGTGCCAGCAGGGCCCCTAGCGGTAGCACAGATACGCAGTATTTT
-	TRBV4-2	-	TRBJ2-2	CASSLTNTGELFF	TGTGCCAGCAGCCTAACGAACACCGGGGAGCTGTTTTTT
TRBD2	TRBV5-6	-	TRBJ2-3	CASSPRLAGVPDTQYF	TGTGCCAGCAGTCCTAGACTAGCGGGAGTCCCAGATACGCAGTATTTT
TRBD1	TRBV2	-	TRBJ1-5	CASSEWGQDYSNQPQHF	TGTGCCAGCAGTGAATGGGGACAGGATTATAGCAATCAGCCCCAGCATTTT
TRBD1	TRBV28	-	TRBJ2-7	CASSFGYAGQGFEQYF	TGTGCCAGCAGTTTCGGGTACGCGGGACAGGGTTTCGAGCAGTACTTC
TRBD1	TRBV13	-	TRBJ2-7	CASSFSLQGSYEQYF	TGTGCCAGCAGTTTTTCTTTACAGGGGTCCTACGAGCAGTACTTC
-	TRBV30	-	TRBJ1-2	CAWSSQGRGYGYTF	TGTGCCTGGAGTTCGCAAGGTCGAGGCTATGGCTACACCTTC
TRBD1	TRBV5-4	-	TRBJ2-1	CASSTRQGHYNEQFF	TGTGCCAGCAGCACGCGACAGGGCCACTACAATGAGCAGTTCTTC
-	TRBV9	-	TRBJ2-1	CASSVHLGPGNEQFF	TGTGCCAGCAGCGTTCACCTGGGGCCAGGCAATGAGCAGTTCTTC
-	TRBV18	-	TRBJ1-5	CASSLSDGNNQPQHF	TGTGCCAGCTCACTCTCGGACGGGAACAATCAGCCCCAGCATTTT
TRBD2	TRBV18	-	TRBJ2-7	CASSPFAGVPAEQYF	TGTGCCAGCTCACCTTTTGCGGGAGTCCCCGCGGAGCAGTACTTC
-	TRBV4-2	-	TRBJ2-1	CASSQDAPSSYNEQFF	TGTGCCAGCAGCCAAGACGCACCCAGCTCCTACAATGAGCAGTTCTTC